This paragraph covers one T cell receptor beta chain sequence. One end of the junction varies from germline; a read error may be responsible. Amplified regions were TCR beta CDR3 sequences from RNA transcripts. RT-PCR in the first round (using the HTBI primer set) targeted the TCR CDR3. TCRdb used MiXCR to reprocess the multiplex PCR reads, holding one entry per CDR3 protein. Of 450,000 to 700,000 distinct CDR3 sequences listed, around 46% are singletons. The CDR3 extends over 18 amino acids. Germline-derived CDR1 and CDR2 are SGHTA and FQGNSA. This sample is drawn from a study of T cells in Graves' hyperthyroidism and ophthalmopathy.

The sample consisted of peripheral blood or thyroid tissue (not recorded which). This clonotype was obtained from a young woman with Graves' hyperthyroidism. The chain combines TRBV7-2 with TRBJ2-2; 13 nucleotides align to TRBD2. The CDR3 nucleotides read TGCGCCAGCAGCCATCCCCGGGGGACTAGCGGGGTTGGCGGGGAGCTGTTTTTT. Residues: CASSHPRGTSGVGGELFF. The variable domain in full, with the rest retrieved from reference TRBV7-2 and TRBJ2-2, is GAGVSQSPSNKVTEKGKDVELRCDPISGHTALYWYRQSLGQGLEFLIYFQGNSAPDKSGLPSDRFSAERTGGSVSTLTIQRTQQEDSAVYLCASSHPRGTSGVGGELFFGEGSRLTVL.